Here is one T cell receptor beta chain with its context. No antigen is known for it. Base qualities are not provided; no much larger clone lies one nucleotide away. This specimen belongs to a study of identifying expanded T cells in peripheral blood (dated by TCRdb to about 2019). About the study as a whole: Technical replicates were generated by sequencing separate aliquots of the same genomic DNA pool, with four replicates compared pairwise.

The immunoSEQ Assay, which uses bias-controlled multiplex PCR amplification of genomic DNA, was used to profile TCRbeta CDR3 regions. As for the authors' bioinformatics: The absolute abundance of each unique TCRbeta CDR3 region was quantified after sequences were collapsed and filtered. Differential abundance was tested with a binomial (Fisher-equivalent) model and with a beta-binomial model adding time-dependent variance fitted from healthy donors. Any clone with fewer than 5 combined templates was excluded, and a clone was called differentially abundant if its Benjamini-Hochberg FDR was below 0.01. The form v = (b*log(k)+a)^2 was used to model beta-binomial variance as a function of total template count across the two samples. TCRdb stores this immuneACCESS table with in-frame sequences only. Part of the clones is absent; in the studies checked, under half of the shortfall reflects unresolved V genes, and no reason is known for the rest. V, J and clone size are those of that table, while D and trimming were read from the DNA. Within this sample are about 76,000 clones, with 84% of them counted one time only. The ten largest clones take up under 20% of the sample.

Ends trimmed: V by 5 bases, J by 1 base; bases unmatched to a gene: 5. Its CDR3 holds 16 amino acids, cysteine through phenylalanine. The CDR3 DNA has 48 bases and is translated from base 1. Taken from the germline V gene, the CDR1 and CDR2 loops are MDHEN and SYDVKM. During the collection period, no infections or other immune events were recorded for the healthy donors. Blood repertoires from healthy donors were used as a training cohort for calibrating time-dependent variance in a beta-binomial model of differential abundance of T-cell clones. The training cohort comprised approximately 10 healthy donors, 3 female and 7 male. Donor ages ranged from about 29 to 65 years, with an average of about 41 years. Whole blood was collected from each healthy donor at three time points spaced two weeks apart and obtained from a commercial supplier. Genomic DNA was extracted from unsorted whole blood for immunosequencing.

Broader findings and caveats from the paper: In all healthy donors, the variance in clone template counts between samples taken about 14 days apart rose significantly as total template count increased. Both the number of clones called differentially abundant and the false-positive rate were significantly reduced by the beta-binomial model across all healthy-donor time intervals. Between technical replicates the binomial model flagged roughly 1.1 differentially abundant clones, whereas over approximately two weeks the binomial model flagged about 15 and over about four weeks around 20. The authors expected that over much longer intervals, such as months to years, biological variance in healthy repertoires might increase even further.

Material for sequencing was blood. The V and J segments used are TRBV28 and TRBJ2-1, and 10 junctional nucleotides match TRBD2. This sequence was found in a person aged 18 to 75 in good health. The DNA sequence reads TGTGCCAGCAGTAATCCTAGCGGGGGTTCCTACAATGAGCAGTTCTTC. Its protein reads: CASSNPSGGSYNEQFF.